This T cell receptor beta chain was identified during a study of CD8 T cells in ankylosing spondylitis. There are 14 residues in the CDR3. Trimming stripped 2 bases from V and 4 bases from J, with 12 bases between. CDR1 and CDR2 (germline): MNHEY, SMNVEV (reference sequence). Scientists made TCR beta libraries using quantitative 5'-RACE with molecular barcodes. TCRdb redid the calling of the 5' RACE reads with MiXCR, one entry per CDR3 protein. The data contain hundreds of thousands of distinct CDR3 sequences, 12% of them singletons. Study findings and constraints: Clones linked to disease, bearing a CD8+ phenotype, were relatively rare in peripheral blood. There was a TCR beta motif, made of several highly homologous variants, that appeared characteristic of ankylosing spondylitis blood. Significantly higher representation of disease-linked clones was reported for matched ankylosing spondylitis synovial fluid.

This clonotype was found many times. Its antigen is unknown. This clonotype was obtained from a male donor with ankylosing spondylitis. This chain links TRBV27 with TRBJ2-7; D is tentatively TRBD1 or TRBD2 (5 bases each). The sample consisted of blood, either unsorted or a sorted T cell fraction (not recorded which). Written as DNA, the CDR3 is TGTGCCAGCAGTTTAAAGGGGAGTAGGTACGAGCAGTACTTC. As protein: CASSLKGSRYEQYF.